This is a list of T cell receptor beta chains from one sample in a study of cytomegalovirus exposure and HLA in healthy donors. Sequencing used immunoSEQ multiplex PCR; TCRdb keeps in-frame clones, though not all of them. The sample records approximately 120,000 clones, 15% to 20% being singletons. The sample was PBMCs. Receptors were obtained from a female donor in good health and CMV-seropositive. CDR3s include the opening cysteine and the closing phenylalanine or tryptophan. A D gene is named only where the DNA matches it firmly. Part of the rows lack a size; the others show once, few, many or a class for expanded clones.

D gene | J gene | V gene | clone size | CDR3 DNA | CDR3 protein
NA | TRBJ2-7 | TRBV10-3 | few | TGTGCCATCAGTGTCAGCAGGGTAGCTACCTACGAGCAGTACTTC | CAISVSRVATYEQYF
NA | TRBJ2-7 | TRBV7-2 | NA | TGTGCCAGCAGCTTAGTAGCCAGTGACTCCTACGAGCAGTACTTC | CASSLVASDSYEQYF
NA | TRBJ2-2 | TRBV30 | few | TGTGCCTGGAGTGTACGAGGGACCGGGGAGCTGTTTTTT | CAWSVRGTGELFF
TRBD1 | TRBJ1-1 | TRBV7-2 | few | TGTGCCAGCACCCTTTTACCGGGACAGGGTATCAGGAACACTGAAGCTTTCTTT | CASTLLPGQGIRNTEAFF
NA | TRBJ1-1 | TRBV6-5 | few | TGTGCCAGCAGCATCCGGCTCGGCGGGGACACTGAAGCTTTCTTT | CASSIRLGGDTEAFF
NA | TRBJ1-5 | TRBV10-2 | few | TGCGCCAGCAGTGATGCGGCCCATAGCAATCAGCCCCAGCATTTT | CASSDAAHSNQPQHF
TRBD2 | TRBJ2-1 | TRBV7-9 | few | TGTGCCAGCAGCTCCACTAGCGGGCCCAATGAGCAGTTCTTC | CASSSTSGPNEQFF
NA | TRBJ1-1 | TRBV28 | NA | TGTGCCAGCAGTTTAGTAACGGTGATATTGAACACTGAAGCTTTCTTT | CASSLVTVILNTEAFF
TRBD2 | TRBJ2-7 | TRBV7-2 | NA | TGTGCCAGCAGCCCAACTAGCGGGGGCGGGTTCGAGCAGTACTTC | CASSPTSGGGFEQYF
TRBD1 | TRBJ2-5 | TRBV25-1 | few | TGTGCCAGCAGTGAATATATCGGGACAGGGGCGTGGGAGACCCAGTACTTC | CASSEYIGTGAWETQYF
TRBD1 | TRBJ2-1 | TRBV30 | few | TGTGCCTGGAGCGAAAAAGGGGACAGTCATTACAATGAGCAGTTCTTC | CAWSEKGDSHYNEQFF
NA | TRBJ2-4 | TRBV30 | NA | TGTGCCTGGGAACAGGCCAAAAACATTCAGTACTTC | CAWEQAKNIQYF
NA | TRBJ2-7 | TRBV29-1 | NA | TGCAGCGTAAAAATACGGGGGTCTGGCTCCTACGAGCAGTACTTC | CSVKIRGSGSYEQYF
NA | TRBJ2-1 | TRBV5-1 | NA | TGCGCCAGCAGCTTGGCACGCGGGGATGGTGACAATGAGCAGTTCTTC | CASSLARGDGDNEQFF
NA | TRBJ1-4 | TRBV4-1 | NA | TGCGCCAGCAGCCAAGATGGGACAAGGGACCGCCTTGCAACTAATGAAAAACTGTTTTTT | CASSQDGTRDRLATNEKLFF
TRBD1 | TRBJ2-7 | TRBV19 | NA | TGTGCCAGTAGTGAGAGGACAGGGGGCCTTATCTACGAGCAGTACTTC | CASSERTGGLIYEQYF
TRBD2 | TRBJ2-1 | TRBV7-9 | few | TGTGCCAGCAGCTTAGCTAGCGGGTCAGAGCAGTTCTTC | CASSLASGSEQFF
NA | TRBJ2-1 | TRBV28 | NA | TGTGCCAGCAGTTTAGTAGACAGCTACAATGAGCAGTTCTTC | CASSLVDSYNEQFF
NA | TRBJ2-2 | TRBV9 | NA | TGTGCCAGCAGCCCTCGGGGGTTAACTAGGGAGCTGTTTTTT | CASSPRGLTRELFF
TRBD2 | TRBJ2-7 | TRBV6-1 | NA | TGTGCCAGCAGTGAATCGCCGGCGGGAGCGTACGAGCAGTACTTC | CASSESPAGAYEQYF
NA | TRBJ2-4 | TRBV28 | NA | TGTGCCAGCAGTGGAGGGCCGGGGGCCAAAAACATTCAGTACTTC | CASSGGPGAKNIQYF
TRBD1 | TRBJ1-4 | TRBV4-3 | NA | TGCGCCAGCAGCCAGAGACAGGGGGCGCATGAAAAACTGTTTTTT | CASSQRQGAHEKLFF
NA | TRBJ1-2 | TRBV5-8 | NA | TGTGCCAGCAGCCACACCAAACCCTATGGCTACACCTTC | CASSHTKPYGYTF
TRBD1 | TRBJ1-6 | TRBV30 | few | TGTGCCAGAAACAGGGGGCGCGGAAATTCACCCCTCCACTTT | CARNRGRGNSPLHF
TRBD2 | TRBJ2-3 | TRBV5-4 | NA | TGTGCCAGCAGCACTCAACTAGCGGAGAGCACAGATACGCAGTATTTT | CASSTQLAESTDTQYF
TRBD2 | TRBJ2-1 | TRBV5-1 | NA | TGCGCCAGCAGCTTGGGACTACAGAGCGGGACTTACCATGAGCAGTTCTTC | CASSLGLQSGTYHEQFF
TRBD2 | TRBJ2-7 | TRBV7-2 | NA | TGTGCCAGCAGCCGCCATTCCTCAACTAGCGCCCTGTACTACGAGCAGTACTTC | CASSRHSSTSALYYEQYF
NA | TRBJ1-1 | TRBV5-1 | NA | TGCGCCAGCAGCTTACAGGACACTGAAGCTTTCTTT | CASSLQDTEAFF
NA | TRBJ1-2 | TRBV6-5 | few | TGTGCCAGCAGTTACGACAGGATGGTAGGGGGCTACACCTTC | CASSYDRMVGGYTF
TRBD1 | TRBJ2-7 | TRBV5-1 | few | TGCGCCAGCAGCTTACCGGGACAGTCCTACGAGCAGTACTTC | CASSLPGQSYEQYF
NA | TRBJ2-2 | TRBV4-1 | NA | TGCGCCAGCAGCCTTCTCAATCAGGGCTCCGGGGAGCTGTTTTTT | CASSLLNQGSGELFF
NA | TRBJ1-2 | TRBV9 | NA | TGTGCCAGCAGCGTTGGACAAGGGGGTATCTCTAACTATGGCTACACCTTC | CASSVGQGGISNYGYTF
NA | TRBJ1-6 | TRBV27 | few | TGTGCCAGCAGTTTAAACCCCGAGGGCCCCTATAATTCACCCCTCCACTTT | CASSLNPEGPYNSPLHF
NA | TRBJ1-1 | TRBV6-1 | few | TGTGCCAGCACCCCAATCGGGGGGTACACTGAAGCTTTCTTT | CASTPIGGYTEAFF
NA | TRBJ1-3 | TRBV30 | few | TGTGCCTGGAGTGCGGGACACTCTGGAAACACCATATATTTT | CAWSAGHSGNTIYF
NA | TRBJ2-2 | TRBV5-1 | NA | TGCGCCAGCAGCCGGTTTAACAGGGCCACCGGGGAGCTGTTTTTT | CASSRFNRATGELFF
TRBD1 | TRBJ1-1 | TRBV4-3 | NA | TGCGCCAGCAGCCGCATCACAGGGGCAGACACTGAAGCTTTCTTT | CASSRITGADTEAFF
NA | TRBJ2-7 | TRBV18 | NA | TGTGCCAGCTCACCTGCGCAGGACTACGAGCAGTACTTC | CASSPAQDYEQYF
NA | TRBJ1-1 | TRBV5-4 | NA | TGTGCCAGCAGCTTGGACTCGGGGGGCTTCACTGAAGCTTTCTTT | CASSLDSGGFTEAFF
TRBD2 | TRBJ2-1 | TRBV29-1 | few | TGCAGCGTCTCCAGGGGACTAGCGGGAGGGCCCTGGCACAATGAGCAGTTCTTC | CSVSRGLAGGPWHNEQFF
TRBD1 | TRBJ1-2 | TRBV2 | few | TGTGCCAGAGGACATAGACGGCCGGGACAGGGTTTCTTAGGGAGCTATGGCTACACCTTC | CARGHRRPGQGFLGSYGYTF
NA | TRBJ2-1 | TRBV28 | NA | TGTGCCAGCAGTTTTATCAGGAATGAGCAGTTCTTC | CASSFIRNEQFF
NA | TRBJ1-2 | TRBV6-5 | NA | TGTGCCAGCAGTTACCTACCAATTACCTATGGCTACACCTTC | CASSYLPITYGYTF
TRBD2 | TRBJ2-2 | TRBV5-8 | NA | TGTGCCAGCAGCTTCCGAGCGGGGGGAAGGAGGAACACCGGGGAGCTGTTTTTT | CASSFRAGGRRNTGELFF
NA | TRBJ1-1 | TRBV7-7 | few | TGTGCTAGCAGCTTAGCTAGGCATGGGGGGATGAACACTGAAGCTTTCTTT | CASSLARHGGMNTEAFF
TRBD2 | TRBJ2-5 | TRBV6-5 | few | TGTGCCAGCAGTTTAAAAGCGGGGGGGCCGTGGGAGACCCAGTACTTC | CASSLKAGGPWETQYF
TRBD1 | TRBJ2-3 | TRBV5-5 | NA | TGTGCCAGCAGCTTGGGTCAGGGGGCAGATACGCAGTATTTT | CASSLGQGADTQYF
NA | TRBJ2-1 | TRBV7-9 | NA | TGTGCCAGCAGAACGGGTCTTATGAATGAGCAGTTCTTC | CASRTGLMNEQFF
TRBD2 | TRBJ2-2 | TRBV5-4 | NA | TGTGCCAGCAGCCCGGGACTAGCGACCGGGGAGCTGTTTTTT | CASSPGLATGELFF
NA | TRBJ2-7 | TRBV6-1 | few | TGTGCCAGCAGAACACAGGGAACGGTACTGGAGCAGTACTTC | CASRTQGTVLEQYF
TRBD1 | TRBJ1-3 | TRBV6-6 | NA | TGTGCCAGCAGTTGGGGACAGAACGGAAACACCATATATTTT | CASSWGQNGNTIYF
TRBD1 | TRBJ2-1 | TRBV18 | few | TGTGCCAGCTCCCCGGACAGGGGGAAGGAAAGCAATGAGCAGTTCTTC | CASSPDRGKESNEQFF
NA | TRBJ1-2 | TRBV30 | few | TGTGCCTGGAGTGCCAGCTGGGGCGGCTATGGCTACACCTTC | CAWSASWGGYGYTF
TRBD2 | TRBJ2-3 | TRBV4-2 | once | TGTGCCAGCAGCCAAGAGCCCTACGGGACTAGCGGAGGGGATACGCAGTATTTT | CASSQEPYGTSGGDTQYF
NA | TRBJ1-1 | TRBV29-1 | few | TGCAGCGTATTTACAGGAAACACTGAAGCTTTCTTT | CSVFTGNTEAFF
NA | TRBJ1-6 | TRBV2 | many | TGTGCCAGCAGTGAAGAGGAGGGTTCACCCCTCCACTTT | CASSEEEGSPLHF
NA | TRBJ2-1 | TRBV7-9 | NA | TGTGCCAGCAGCTTATTGAACAGGGTTAATGAGCAGTTCTTC | CASSLLNRVNEQFF
TRBD2 | TRBJ2-7 | TRBV7-2 | NA | TGTGCCAGCAGCCCGAAACGACTAGCGGGGGGCCCCAGCTACGAGCAGTACTTC | CASSPKRLAGGPSYEQYF
TRBD1 | TRBJ2-7 | TRBV9 | NA | TGTGCCAGCAGCGTAGGACAGGGGGCATACGAGCAGTACTTC | CASSVGQGAYEQYF
TRBD2 | TRBJ2-1 | TRBV6-4 | many | TGTGCCAGCAGTGAAGCGGGGGGGCCCAATGAGCAGTTCTTC | CASSEAGGPNEQFF